The 5 T cell receptor beta chains reported below all come from one sample, sequenced in a study of blood T cell repertoires in COVID-19 (dated by TCRdb to 2019 to 2021). The receptor library was made with the immunoSEQ multiplex PCR assay. This is the immuneACCESS table as TCRdb keeps it, with only in-frame sequences that have V and J called. A part of the clones is gone; compared with another copy, unresolved V genes explain less than half, and the rest is unexplained. This sample gives just over 250,000 clones in total; approximately 86% of them show up just once. Of the sample, 8.5% to 10% falls within the top ten clones. Source material: peripheral blood. Source of these receptors: a man in his forties or fifties who had recovered from COVID-19.

This chain uses TRBV28 with TRBJ1-5; TRBD1 agrees at 8 bases. CDR1 and CDR2 from the germline V gene are MDHEN and SYDVKM. The CDR3 is 15 amino acids. Trimming at V came to 5 bases and at J to 7 bases, leaving 10 bases not matched to a gene. The CDR3 loop reads CASSRIRGLGQPQHF. As DNA, the CDR3 is TGTGCCAGCAGTCGCATCAGGGGGCTCGGCCAGCCCCAGCATTTT.

The rearrangement uses TRBV6-2 or TRBV6-3 and TRBJ2-7, with a tentative D call TRBD2 (6 bases). The CDR3 totals 17 residues. V was clipped by 5 bases and J by 6 bases, with 26 bases between them. Germline V gives CDR1 MNHEY, CDR2 SVGEGT. The CDR3 sequence: CASSHSRAGGSNREQYF. CDR3 nucleotides: TGTGCCAGCAGTCATTCGAGAGCCGGGGGATCTAACCGCGAGCAGTACTTC.

This clone was observed a handful of times. This chain joins TRBV7-9 and TRBJ1-2; TRBD1 aligns across 7 bases. With V trimmed by 4 bases and J by 0 bases, 8 bases remained unmatched. Germline V gene data show CDR1 as SEHNR and CDR2 as FQNEAQ (reference sequence). The length of the CDR3 is 16 residues. The DNA of the CDR3 is TGTGCCAGCAGCTCCTCGGACAGGCAACCTAACTATGGCTACACCTTC. Amino acids: CASSSSDRQPNYGYTF. Together with reference TRBV7-9 and TRBJ1-2, the CDR3 gives the full variable domain: DTGVSQNPRHKITKRGQNVTFRCDPISEHNRLYWYRQTLGQGPEFLTYFQNEAQLEKSRLLSDRFSAERPKGSFSTLEIQRTEQGDSAMYLCASSSSDRQPNYGYTFGSGTRLTVV.

This clone was seen a handful of times. V gene TRBV30 combines with J gene TRBJ2-1, with a tentative D call TRBD2 (5 bases). V was cut by 2 bases and J by 3 bases, with 17 bases left in between. The CDR3 extends over 16 amino acids. From germline, CDR1 is GTSNPN and CDR2 SVGIG (reference sequence). CDR3 coding DNA: TGTGCCTGGAGTCCCGAGGGCGGAGTGGGCTACAATGAGCAGTTCTTC. Translating gives CAWSPEGGVGYNEQFF.

The chain carries TRBV11-3 and TRBJ2-5, with 12 bases lining up with TRBD2. V shed 0 bases, J shed 2 bases, and the junction held 10 bases outside the gene matches. CDR3 length: 19 amino acids. The germline gives CDR1 SGHNT, CDR2 YENEEA. This CDR3 reads CASSLEPPSLAGGQETQYF. The CDR3 region has the DNA TGTGCCAGCAGCTTAGAACCCCCCTCCCTAGCGGGGGGGCAAGAGACCCAGTACTTC.